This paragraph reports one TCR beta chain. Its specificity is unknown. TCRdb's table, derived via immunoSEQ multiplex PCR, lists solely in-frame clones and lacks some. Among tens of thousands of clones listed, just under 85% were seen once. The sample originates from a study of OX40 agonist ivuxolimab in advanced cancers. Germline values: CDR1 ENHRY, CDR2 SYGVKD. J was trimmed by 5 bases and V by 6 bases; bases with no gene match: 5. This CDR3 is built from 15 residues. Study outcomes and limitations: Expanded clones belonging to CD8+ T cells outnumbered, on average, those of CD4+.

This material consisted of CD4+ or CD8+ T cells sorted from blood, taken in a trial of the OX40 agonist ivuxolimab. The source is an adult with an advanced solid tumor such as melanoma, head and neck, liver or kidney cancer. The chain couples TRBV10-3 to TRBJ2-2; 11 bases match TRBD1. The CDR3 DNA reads TGTGCCATCAGGGCCGGGACAGGGGGTACCGGGGAGCTGTTTTTT. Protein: CAIRAGTGGTGELFF.